This TCR beta chain is from a study of blood T cell repertoires in COVID-19 (dated by TCRdb to about 2020). Background on the whole study: Samples covering the acute and convalescent phases of COVID-19 were provided by collaborators in the United States, Italy and Spain. The prospective study material was composed of cDNA or gDNA derived from T cells, B-cell-depleted T cells, or PBMCs. The dataset comprised deeply sampled blood TCRbeta repertoires from subjects exposed to, actively infected with, or recovered from COVID-19. The repertoires were released in a freely available public database intended as a resource for research on the immune response to SARS-CoV-2. Samples came from the ongoing ImmuneRACE study (first 160 participants) plus 1,254 subjects from 6 global collaborators. Nearly every sample came with metadata listing a de-identified subject ID, COVID-19 status, age in years and sex. Where available, HLA class I and class II types were obtained from metadata supplied by the sample provider rather than from assay-based typing.

The collaborating institutions used their own protocols to collect whole blood in K2EDTA tubes. For TCRbeta analysis, collaborators shipped samples in one of three forms: frozen whole blood, isolated PBMCs, or DNA extracted from either of those sample types. The immunoSEQ Assay, a bias-controlled multiplex PCR, was used to amplify TCRbeta CDR3 regions from genomic DNA. On the study's bioinformatics: Nucleated cell counts per sample were estimated from amplification of reference gene primers within the assay. To quantify the absolute abundance of each unique TCRbeta CDR3 rearrangement, sequence reads were collapsed and filtered. For each sample, productive Simpson clonality was calculated as the square root of Simpson's diversity index across productive rearrangements. TCRdb re-hosts the immuneACCESS table, in-frame sequences only. Its copies lack some clones; in the studies checked, an unresolved V gene accounts for under half of them, and the cause for the rest is not known. That table furnishes V, J and clone size, whereas the DNA furnished D and trimming. The sample records about 160,000 clones, roughly 84% of which are singletons. Of the sample, 8% to 9.5% falls within the top ten clones.

The junction shows trimming of 7 bases on V and 0 bases on J, and the gene matches do not reach 8 bases of it. The germline V gene specifies SNHLY as CDR1 and FYNNEI as CDR2. The CDR3 measures 15 amino acids from cysteine to phenylalanine. Kept here is only the CDR3 DNA, which spans 45 bases and is read in frame from base 1. Study-level results and caveats: Clinical and demographic metadata were provided uncurated, with the amount varying by source and participant.

On this clone itself: Its target antigen remains unknown. No clone much larger than this one lies a single base away; base qualities are absent.

The sequenced sample consisted of peripheral blood. This chain joins TRBV2 to TRBJ1-2, with 7 bases aligning to TRBD1. The origin of this receptor is a woman at least 80 years old with active or convalescent COVID-19. The DNA sequence is as follows: TGTGCCAGCAATCAACAGGGGCGAGCTAACTATGGCTACACCTTC. Its product reads: CASNQQGRANYGYTF. The variable domain in full, with residues beyond the CDR3 obtained from the reference TRBV2 and TRBJ1-2 genes, is EPEVTQTPSHQVTQMGQEVILRCVPISNHLYFYWYRQILGQKVEFLVSFYNNEISEKSEIFDDQFSVERPDGSNFTLKIRSTKLEDSAMYFCASNQQGRANYGYTFGSGTRLTVV.